One and the same sample provided the 19 T cell receptor beta chains below, sequenced in a study of shared clonotypes between healthy human individuals. Method: immunoSEQ multiplex PCR; TCRdb's copy keeps in-frame clones and lacks some. The repertoire includes under 1,900,000 clones, about 98.5% of them detected once, and 0.36% sits in the top ten. Source material: naive CD4+ T cells sorted from blood. The subset was: CD45RA+ positively selected. These receptors all stem from a man aged 25 to 45 in good health.

The rearrangement uses TRBV28 and TRBJ2-5; TRBD1 is a possible D gene (6 bases). With 6 bases removed from V and 2 bases from J, the gap between germline ends came to 7 bases. There are 12 residues in the CDR3. Germline loops: CDR1 MDHEN, CDR2 SYDVKM. This CDR3 is CASRQGQETQYF. The CDR3 region has the DNA TGTGCCAGCAGGCAGGGGCAAGAGACCCAGTACTTC.

The chain joins TRBV25-1 to TRBJ1-6, with D possibly TRBD1 on 5 matching bases. V was shortened by 8 bases and J by 6 bases, with 14 bases between the two germline ends. From germline, CDR1 is MGHDK and CDR2 SYGVNS. There are 14 residues in the CDR3. The CDR3 region has the DNA TGTGCCAGCTCAGGGATAGGGCTTAATTCACCCCTCCACTTT. Residues: CASSGIGLNSPLHF.

This clone was seen a single time. The chain uses TRBV9 and TRBJ2-7; the match to TRBD2 covers 7 bases. The CDR3 length is 19 residues. V gave up 1 base and J gave up 3 bases; unmatched junction bases: 19. The germline V gene encodes CDR1 SGDLS and CDR2 YYNGEE. This CDR3 is CASSVLPLAAFVGYYEQYF. CDR3 DNA: TGTGCCAGCAGCGTACTCCCCCTAGCGGCCTTCGTAGGCTACTACGAGCAGTACTTC.

This chain links TRBV4-3 with TRBJ1-1, with TRBD1 matching over 9 bases. Germline CDR1 is LGHNA and CDR2 is YSLEER. J gave up 1 base and V 4 bases, and 4 bases lay outside the gene matches. CDR3 length equals 15 residues. CDR3 nucleotide sequence: TGCGCCAGCAGCCCGGACAGGGGAAGGAACACTGAAGCTTTCTTT. This codes for CASSPDRGRNTEAFF.

The chain combines TRBV5-5 with TRBJ2-7, with D maybe TRBD1 (6 bases). Germline CDR1 is SGHKS and CDR2 is YYEKEE (reference sequence). CDR3 size: 15 residues. V was pared by 2 bases and J by 1 base, with 13 bases between. This chain's CDR3 is CASSLTGTGSYEQYF. CDR3 nucleotides: TGTGCCAGCAGCTTAACCGGAACAGGGTCCTACGAGCAGTACTTC.

V gene TRBV19 combines with J gene TRBJ1-1; no firm D call. CDR1 LNHDA and CDR2 SQIVND come from the germline V gene (reference sequence). With 7 bases removed from V and 0 bases from J, the gap between germline ends came to 12 bases. The CDR3 spans 14 residues. CDR3 in DNA: TGTGCCAGTATAAAACAGACAATGAACACTGAAGCTTTCTTT. Its protein is CASIKQTMNTEAFF.

This chain connects TRBV5-6 to TRBJ2-5, with D perhaps assigned TRBD1 or TRBD2 (6 bases each). Trimming removed 2 bases from V and 5 bases from J, with 16 bases in between. CDR1 and CDR2 from the germline V gene are SGHDT and YYEEEE. CDR3 length equals 15 residues. CDR3 DNA sequence: TGTGCCAGCAGCTTAGGACAGACCCGGGGGGAGACCCAGTACTTC. It yields the protein CASSLGQTRGETQYF.

The chain joins TRBV18 to TRBJ1-4; D gene ambiguous. The CDR3 has 16 residues. V was trimmed by 2 bases and J by 6 bases, leaving 16 bases between them. The germline CDR1 and CDR2 sequences are KGHSH and LQKENI. The CDR3 nucleotides read TGTGCCAGCTCACCATCCGCGTGGGGTCATGATGAAAAACTGTTTTTT. Amino acid sequence: CASSPSAWGHDEKLFF.

This clone has a single count. The chain couples TRBV5-5 to TRBJ1-4; possible D gene TRBD1, 5 bases. V was shortened by 1 base and J by 6 bases, with 16 bases between the two germline ends. CDR3 length equals 16 residues. Germline V gives CDR1 SGHKS, CDR2 YYEKEE (reference sequence). CDR3 sequence reads: CASSLYRPEGDEKLFF. CDR3 sequence (DNA): TGTGCCAGCAGCTTGTATCGACCCGAAGGGGATGAAAAACTGTTTTTT.

This clone was seen just once. Other DNA sequences in the same sample also yield this CDR3. The chain links TRBV5-1 to TRBJ2-5, with 11 bases fitting TRBD2. The CDR3 length is 15 residues. With V trimmed by 4 bases and J by 1 base, 3 bases remained unmatched. Germline assignment: CDR1 SGHRS and CDR2 YFSETQ. The chain's CDR3 is CASSPGLAVQETQYF. The DNA of the CDR3 is TGCGCCAGCAGCCCGGGACTAGCGGTCCAAGAGACCCAGTACTTC.

The genes are TRBV7-2 and TRBJ2-1; D might be TRBD2 (6 bases). V was shortened by 0 bases and J by 9 bases, with 9 bases between the two germline ends. The CDR3 sequence is 13 residues long. Germline CDR1 and CDR2: SGHTA and FQGNSA. In nucleotides, the CDR3 is TGTGCCAGCAGCTTAGCGCGGGGAGGTGAGCAGTTCTTC. Its protein product is CASSLARGGEQFF.

The chain employs TRBV25-1 and TRBJ2-3; 8 positions match TRBD2. CDR1 is MGHDK, CDR2 SYGVNS, per germline. The CDR3 length is 16 residues. Trimming cost V 1 base and J 4 bases; bases outside gene matches: 7. The CDR3 DNA reads TGTGCCAGCAGTGAATCCGGATCGGGAGGGCCAGATACGCAGTATTTT. It specifies CASSESGSGGPDTQYF.

The chain couples TRBV7-2 to TRBJ2-7; 7 bases align to TRBD1. There are 15 residues in the CDR3. The V gene end was trimmed by 5 bases and the J gene end by 3 bases; junction bases not matched to a gene: 10. CDR1 SGHTA and CDR2 FQGNSA come from the germline V gene. The CDR3 here is CASSARRDRSYEQYF. The CDR3 bases are TGTGCCAGCAGCGCCCGCCGGGACAGAAGCTACGAGCAGTACTTC.

The rearrangement links TRBV21-1 to TRBJ1-2; the D segment call TRBD1 is taken from the table without a DNA check. TRBV21-1 corresponds to a pseudogene. This CDR3 is built from 14 residues. CDR3 sequence: CASSAPGTGYGYTF. Here the CDR3 DNA reads TGTGCCAGCAGCGCCCCCGGGACAGGTTATGGCTACACCTTC.

V gene TRBV5-1 combines with J gene TRBJ2-5; 10 bases line up with TRBD2. Germline V gene lookup returns CDR1 SGHRS and CDR2 YFSETQ. V was clipped by 2 bases and J by 2 bases; unmatched bases: 15. This CDR3 contains 19 residues. The CDR3 loop reads CASSFLAAGGLGSQETQYF. Here the CDR3 DNA reads TGCGCCAGCAGCTTTTTAGCAGCGGGGGGGCTCGGGTCACAAGAGACCCAGTACTTC. The full variable domain, in which reference TRBV5-1 and TRBJ2-5 provide the parts outside the CDR3, is KAGVTQTPRYLIKTRGQQVTLSCSPISGHRSVSWYQQTPGQGLQFLFEYFSETQRNKGNFPGRFSGRQFSNSRSEMNVSTLELGDSALYLCASSFLAAGGLGSQETQYFGPGTRLLVL.

This chain uses TRBV18 with TRBJ1-1, with D hard to call. Germline V gene data show CDR1 as KGHSH and CDR2 as LQKENI. This CDR3 is 18 amino acids long. Trimming cost V 3 bases and J 0 bases, with 20 bases left between them. The DNA for the CDR3 is TGTGCCAGCTCACCTATTGGCGGCCCCCAGTCCATGAACACTGAAGCTTTCTTT. The encoded protein is CASSPIGGPQSMNTEAFF.

The V call is TRBV5-1, the J call TRBJ2-3; TRBD2 is a possible D gene (6 bases). The CDR3 length is 16 residues. The V gene lost 0 bases and the J gene lost 0 bases, with 11 bases spanning the gap. Germline CDR1 SGHRS, CDR2 YFSETQ. The CDR3 reads CASSLASGGSTDTQYF. The CDR3 nucleotides are TGCGCCAGCAGCTTGGCCAGCGGAGGGAGCACAGATACGCAGTATTTT.

This chain connects TRBV28 to TRBJ2-1; TRBD2 might be the D (6 bases). The CDR3 runs to 15 residues. Germline V gene sequence: CDR1 MDHEN, CDR2 SYDVKM. V was trimmed by 2 bases and J by 8 bases, leaving 16 bases between them. The CDR3 protein is CASSLAGKWDHEQFF. The CDR3 DNA sequence: TGTGCCAGCAGTTTAGCGGGAAAATGGGACCATGAGCAGTTCTTC.

The genes are TRBV30 and TRBJ1-2; D gene ambiguous. This CDR3 is built from 11 residues. CDR1 GTSNPN and CDR2 SVGIG come from the germline V gene (reference sequence). The ends were cut back, 2 bases at V and 8 bases at J, with 9 bases in the middle. CDR3 protein: CAWSPGSGYTF. The DNA for the CDR3 is TGTGCCTGGAGTCCCGGGAGCGGCTACACCTTC.